The next 31 T cell receptor beta chains were all read from a single sample in a study of metastatic and nonmetastatic thyroid tumors. TCRdb re-called clones from the PCR reads using MiXCR. The table lists more than 90,000 clones, 9.5% to 15% of them singletons. Patients were all untreated before their thyroid surgery. The sample consisted of blood. Receptors were obtained from a female donor with papillary thyroid cancer or a benign thyroid nodule (not recorded which). Some clones in this sample may be carry-over from other donors' samples.

This clone was counted many times. This chain uses TRBV11-2 with TRBJ1-1; a weak D match, TRBD1 (6 bases). The CDR3 length is 16 residues. V was clipped by 4 bases and J by 0 bases, with 15 bases between them. The germline V gene encodes CDR1 SGHAT and CDR2 FQNNGV. DNA of the CDR3: TGTGCCAGCAGCTCTTCCCCGGGACAAGTGAACACTGAAGCTTTCTTT. Protein product: CASSSSPGQVNTEAFF.

This clone occurred a few times. Its ends do not fully match the called genes, so a read error is possible. V gene TRBV19 combines with J gene TRBJ1-6; 7 bases match TRBD1. CDR1 LNHDA and CDR2 SQIVND come from the germline V gene (reference sequence). The CDR3 length is 14 residues. The CDR3 is CASSSGTDNSPLHF. The CDR3, as DNA: TGTGCCAGTAGCAGCGGGACAGATAATTCACCCCTACACTTT.

Of note for this clone: At one of its ends the junction is not consistent with the germline gene, which may arise from a read error. The CDR3 spells CASSPRTSGVGELFF. Here the CDR3 DNA reads TGTGCCAGCAGCCCGAGGACTAGCGGAGTCGGGGAGCTATTTTTT. The rearrangement uses TRBV7-8 and TRBJ2-2, with TRBD2 identical over 10 bases. CDR3 length equals 15 residues. CDR1 is SGHVS, CDR2 FQNEAQ, per germline. The complete variable domain, with remaining parts taken from reference TRBV7-8 and TRBJ2-2, reads GAGVSQSPRYKVAKRGQDVALRCDPISGHVSLFWYQQALGQGPEFLTYFQNEAQLDKSGLPSDRFFAERPEGSVSTLKIQRTQQEDSAVYLCASSPRTSGVGELFFGEGSRLTVL.

In this sample, this clone turned up many times. The chain uses TRBV30 and TRBJ1-6, with D tentatively TRBD1 (5 bases). CDR1 GTSNPN and CDR2 SVGIG come from the germline V gene (reference sequence). This CDR3 contains 13 residues. Trimming removed 4 bases from V and 6 bases from J, with 10 bases in between. DNA of the CDR3: TGTGCCTGGACATCAGGGCCTAATTCACCCCTCCACTTT. Translating it yields CAWTSGPNSPLHF.

This clone appeared many times. J is TRBJ2-5 and V is TRBV5-8; D unresolved. Trimming took off 6 bases at V and 0 bases at J, with 3 bases between the two ends. CDR3 length: 11 amino acids. Looked up from germline, CDR1 is SGHTS and CDR2 is YDEGEE. This chain's CDR3 is CASTYQETQYF. The DNA of the CDR3 is TGTGCCAGCACTTACCAAGAGACCCAGTACTTC.

This clone was counted ten times or more. The chain couples TRBV20-1 to TRBJ2-3; the D gene is possibly TRBD2 (5 bases). V dropped 6 bases and J dropped 5 bases, with 18 bases sitting between them. The CDR3 has 14 residues. Per the germline V gene, CDR1 is DFQATT and CDR2 is SNEGSKA (reference sequence). As DNA, the CDR3 is TGCAGTGCCGGAAAGTCGCGGACTGGAGATACGCAGTATTTT. As protein: CSAGKSRTGDTQYF.

V gene TRBV13 combines with J gene TRBJ2-3; 7 bases are a match to TRBD2. CDR1 and CDR2 from the germline V gene are PRHDT and FYEKMQ (reference sequence). With V trimmed by 0 bases and J by 2 bases, 5 bases remained unmatched. This CDR3 comprises 16 residues. CDR3 loop: CASSLGREEVTDTQYF. In nucleotides, the CDR3 is TGTGCCAGCAGCTTAGGTCGGGAGGAGGTCACAGATACGCAGTATTTT.

This clone was counted many times. The rearrangement joins TRBV6-1 to TRBJ2-7; 9 bases line up with TRBD1. V dropped 2 bases and J dropped 3; count of bases not matched to a gene: 8. The CDR3 loop spans 16 amino acids. Looked up from germline, CDR1 is MNHNS and CDR2 is SASEGT. The CDR3 nucleotides are TGTGCCAGCAGTGAATTTACGGGACAGGGTGTCTACGAGCAGTACTTC. Amino acids: CASSEFTGQGVYEQYF.

Points on this clone: A much larger clone lies one base from this, so it may be a read error. This chain uses TRBV5-1 with TRBJ2-5; D is ambiguous. The CDR3 has 15 amino acids. Trimming removed 0 bases from V and 3 bases from J, with 12 bases in between. Looked up from germline, CDR1 is SGHRS and CDR2 is YFSETQ. The CDR3 here is CASSLVSEQEETQYF. CDR3 nucleotides: TGCGCCAGCAGCTTGGTGTCAGAACAAGAAGAGACCCAGTACTTC.

This clone was observed many times. This sequence joins TRBV2 and TRBJ2-7; 10 bases match TRBD2. Germline CDR1 and CDR2: SNHLY and FYNNEI. The J segment lost 4 bases and the V segment lost 8 bases, leaving 5 bases of the junction unmatched. The CDR3 loop spans 13 amino acids. The CDR3 here is CASLAGGGYEQYF. The CDR3 region has the DNA TGTGCCAGCTTAGCGGGAGGAGGTTACGAGCAGTACTTC.

This clone has at least ten counts. The rearrangement uses TRBV5-1 and TRBJ2-1; D possibly corresponds to TRBD1 (5 bases). Germline-derived CDR1 and CDR2 are SGHRS and YFSETQ. The CDR3 consists of 12 residues. Trimming cost V 4 bases and J 8 bases, with 10 bases left between them. In DNA form, the CDR3 reads TGCGCCAGCAGCGCGCAGGGATATGAGCAGTTCTTC. This sequence encodes CASSAQGYEQFF.

This clone was detected many times. The chain combines TRBV19 with TRBJ2-7, with TRBD1 as a possible D gene (6 bases). Trimming cost V 3 bases and J 1 base, with 13 bases left between them. Germline V gives CDR1 LNHDA, CDR2 SQIVND (reference sequence). This CDR3 has 15 residues. The CDR3 here is CASSMGGGQSYEQYF. In nucleotides, the CDR3 is TGTGCCAGTAGTATGGGTGGAGGACAGTCCTACGAGCAGTACTTC.

J is TRBJ1-1 and V is TRBV19; 7 bases match TRBD1. Germline loops: CDR1 LNHDA, CDR2 SQIVND (reference sequence). Germline trimming cut 5 bases from V and 4 bases from J; bases unmatched to any gene: 13. This CDR3 spans 16 amino acids. The CDR3 DNA reads as TGTGCCAGTAGTCCTTCCCGTACAGGGGTGACCACTGAAGCTTTCTTT. Protein product: CASSPSRTGVTTEAFF.

This clone was picked up many times. The J gene is TRBJ1-2, the V gene TRBV19; TRBD1 might be the D (5 bases). The V gene's germline CDR1 is LNHDA and CDR2 SQIVND (reference sequence). CDR3 length: 13 amino acids. Trimming stripped 7 bases from V and 4 bases from J, with 13 bases between. CDR3 amino acids: CASTITGFYGYTF. The CDR3 DNA is TGTGCCAGTACCATAACAGGATTCTATGGCTACACCTTC.

This clone occurred many times. The chain employs TRBV13 and TRBJ1-1, with a tentative D call TRBD1 (5 bases). In germline, CDR1 is PRHDT, CDR2 FYEKMQ (reference sequence). V gave up 3 bases and J gave up 3 bases, with 8 bases separating them. The CDR3 consists of 13 residues. CDR3 nucleotides: TGTGCCAGCAGCTTTCAGGGTGACACTGAAGCTTTCTTT. This translates into CASSFQGDTEAFF.

This clone was seen a few times. The chain links TRBV11-2 to TRBJ2-7, with a possible D match to TRBD1 (6 bases). The CDR3 totals 13 residues. Trimming shortened V by 5 bases and J by 2 bases, and 10 bases separated the two germline ends. Germline values: CDR1 SGHAT, CDR2 FQNNGV. CDR3 coding DNA: TGTGCCAGCAGCCTCGGGACAACCTACGAGCAGTACTTC. This encodes CASSLGTTYEQYF.

Many counts were recorded for this clone. This rearrangement joins TRBV28 to TRBJ2-7; D possibly matches TRBD1 or TRBD2 (6 bases each). Trimming removed 7 bases from V and 4 bases from J, with 17 bases in between. This CDR3 comprises 14 residues. CDR1 MDHEN and CDR2 SYDVKM come from the germline V gene. This chain's CDR3 is CASTTGGGSYEQYF. For the CDR3, the DNA is TGTGCCAGCACGACCGGAGGGGGATCGTACGAGCAGTACTTC.

The V gene is TRBV7-2, the J gene TRBJ2-7, with D possibly matching TRBD2 (5 bases). The V gene lost 5 bases and the J gene lost 0 bases, with 11 bases spanning the gap. This CDR3 has 14 residues. Per the germline V gene, CDR1 is SGHTA and CDR2 is FQGNSA. The CDR3 spells CASSPGLASYEQYF. CDR3 bases: TGTGCCAGCAGCCCCGGACTCGCCTCCTACGAGCAGTACTTC.

This clone occurred many times. The gene calls are TRBV2 and TRBJ2-2, with D perhaps matching TRBD2 (5 bases). V lost 2 bases and J lost 4, with 14 bases in between. This CDR3 has 16 residues. In germline, CDR1 is SNHLY, CDR2 FYNNEI. The CDR3 DNA sequence: TGTGCCAGCAGTGAAAGTGGGCTCAGCGGCACCGGGGAGCTGTTTTTT. Amino acids: CASSESGLSGTGELFF.

Worth noting for this clone: This sequence may be a read error, since a much larger clone differs from it by one base. The rearrangement joins TRBV5-5 to TRBJ1-2; D ambiguous. Germline CDR1 and CDR2: SGHKS and YYEKEE (reference sequence). The CDR3 is 11 amino acids. The CDR3 spells CVSSLDRGYTF. Written as DNA, the CDR3 is TGTGTCAGCAGCTTGGATCGAGGCTACACCTTC. Full variable domain (missing parts from reference TRBV5-5 and TRBJ1-2): DAGVTQSPTHLIKTRGQQVTLRCSPISGHKSVSWYQQVLGQGPQFIFQYYEKEERGRGNFPDRFSARQFPNYSSELNVNALLLGDSALYLCVSSLDRGYTFGSGTRLTVV.

This clone was observed many times. The rearrangement links TRBV7-2 to TRBJ2-7; D unclear. The CDR3 runs to 11 residues. The germline V gene encodes CDR1 SGHTA and CDR2 FQGNSA. V lost 6 bases to trimming and J lost 7 bases, with 10 bases between them. In nucleotides, the CDR3 is TGTGCCAGCAGTATCGTTGGGGAGCAGTACTTC. It encodes CASSIVGEQYF.

This clone appeared many times. CDR3 in DNA: TGCGCCAGCAGCCAAGATCGTGGGCGGGGCGCAGGACCGGTCGATGAGCAGTTCTTC. This codes for CASSQDRGRGAGPVDEQFF. This chain links TRBV4-1 with TRBJ2-1; a possible D gene is TRBD2 (6 bases). The V end lost 0 bases, the J end lost 8 bases, and 26 bases lay between the germline ends. In germline, CDR1 is MGHRA, CDR2 YSYEKL. The CDR3 extends over 19 amino acids.

This clone was seen just once. V is TRBV20-1 and J is TRBJ1-2; D gene ambiguous. Trimming stripped 6 bases from V and 8 bases from J, with 16 bases between. The germline gives CDR1 DFQATT, CDR2 SNEGSKA (reference sequence). CDR3 length equals 12 residues. CDR3 nucleotides: TGCAGTGCCAGGTCGGTGGGATACGGCTACACCTTC. It encodes CSARSVGYGYTF.

This clone showed up many times. The rearrangement joins TRBV28 to TRBJ1-1; D call uncertain. Trimming took 3 bases from V and 3 from J, leaving 5 bases between them. The CDR3 sequence is 12 residues long. The germline V gene encodes CDR1 MDHEN and CDR2 SYDVKM. The CDR3 loop reads CASSFGDTEAFF. CDR3 in DNA: TGTGCCAGCAGTTTCGGGGACACTGAAGCTTTCTTT.

Many counts were recorded for this clone. The gene calls are TRBV19 and TRBJ2-2, with 7 bases that match TRBD2. The CDR3 loop spans 15 amino acids. The V gene's germline CDR1 is LNHDA and CDR2 SQIVND (reference sequence). Trimming took 1 base from V and 2 from J; bases not matched to a gene: 1. The CDR3 region is CASSIGGRNTGELFF. The CDR3 bases are TGTGCCAGTAGTATAGGCGGGAGAAACACCGGGGAGCTGTTTTTT.

This clone was picked up many times. This chain joins TRBV5-5 and TRBJ1-6; TRBD1 agrees at 10 bases. The CDR3 contains 16 residues. Trimming at V came to 5 bases and at J to 4 bases, leaving 6 bases not matched to a gene. Germline V lookup: CDR1 SGHKS, CDR2 YYEKEE (reference sequence). The CDR3 is CASSHRTGGYNSPLHF. CDR3 nucleotide sequence: TGTGCCAGCAGTCACCGGACAGGGGGGTATAATTCACCCCTCCACTTT.

For this clone: The same CDR3 arises from other DNA sequences in this sample as well. The chain joins TRBV5-1 to TRBJ1-2; D call uncertain. Germline values: CDR1 SGHRS, CDR2 YFSETQ. Trimming removed 1 base at V and 2 bases at J, with 6 bases between. CDR3 length equals 13 residues. CDR3 amino acids: CASSLPGNYGYTF. The CDR3, as DNA: TGCGCCAGCAGCTTGCCGGGAAACTATGGCTACACCTTC.

There are many counts of this clone. This rearrangement joins TRBV6-1 to TRBJ1-1, with 9 bases aligning to TRBD1. The CDR3 loop spans 15 amino acids. The germline gives CDR1 MNHNS, CDR2 SASEGT. V shed 5 bases, J shed 5 bases, and the junction held 9 bases outside the gene matches. For the CDR3, the DNA is TGTGCCAGCAGTCTCCAGACAGGGGGTTTAACTGAAGCTTTCTTT. It is translated as CASSLQTGGLTEAFF.

There are many counts of this clone. The genes are TRBV7-8 and TRBJ2-5; D is unclear. V lost 0 bases and J lost 5, with 16 bases in between. Germline loops: CDR1 SGHVS, CDR2 FQNEAQ. The CDR3 consists of 16 residues. CDR3 coding DNA: TGTGCCAGCAGCTTAGCTCGATTCGGGTCAGAGGAGACCCAGTACTTC. Translated, it gives CASSLARFGSEETQYF.

This clone was found many times. The rearrangement uses TRBV12-3 or TRBV12-4 and TRBJ1-2; 7 bases fit TRBD1. The V gene end was trimmed by 3 bases and the J gene end by 1 base; junction bases not matched to a gene: 5. CDR3 length equals 15 residues. The CDR3: CASSFRQGNNYGYTF. The CDR3 nucleotides are TGTGCCAGCAGTTTCCGACAGGGCAATAACTATGGCTACACCTTC.

This clone showed up many times. The CDR3 region has the DNA TGCAGTGCTAACCCCCCCGGGACAGGGGCCCGGAGCTCCTACAATGAGCAGTTCTTC. Amino acid sequence: CSANPPGTGARSSYNEQFF. The genes are TRBV20-1 and TRBJ2-1, with TRBD1 matching over 10 bases. The junction had 15 bases not matched to a gene; V was cut back by 4 bases and J by 0 bases. Per germline, CDR1 DFQATT and CDR2 SNEGSKA (reference sequence). The CDR3 totals 19 residues.